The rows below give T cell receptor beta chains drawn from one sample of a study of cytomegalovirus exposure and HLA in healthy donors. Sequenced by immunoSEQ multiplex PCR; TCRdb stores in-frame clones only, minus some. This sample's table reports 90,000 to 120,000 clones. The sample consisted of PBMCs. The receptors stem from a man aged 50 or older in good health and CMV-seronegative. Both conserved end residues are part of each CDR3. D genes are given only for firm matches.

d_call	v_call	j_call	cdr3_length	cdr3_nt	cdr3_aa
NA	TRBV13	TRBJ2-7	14	TGTGCCAGCAGCTTAGGAGTAGGGGGGGACGAGCAGTACTTC	CASSLGVGGDEQYF
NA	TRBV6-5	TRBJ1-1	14	TGTGCCAGCAGTTACTTGTATACCAGGTCGGAAGCTTTCTTT	CASSYLYTRSEAFF
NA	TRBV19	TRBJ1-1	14	TGTGCCAGTAGTACGGACGGGGTGAACACTGAAGCTTTCTTT	CASSTDGVNTEAFF
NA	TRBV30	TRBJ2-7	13	TGTGCCTGGAGCTCATTTTCCGGCTACGAGCAGTACTTC	CAWSSFSGYEQYF
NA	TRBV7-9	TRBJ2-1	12	TGTGCCAGCAGCTTAAGCGACAATGAGCAGTTCTTC	CASSLSDNEQFF
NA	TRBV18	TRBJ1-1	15	TGTGCCAGCTCACCTGCAGTTTGGAGAGGCACTGAAGCTTTCTTT	CASSPAVWRGTEAFF
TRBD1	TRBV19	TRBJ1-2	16	TGTGCCAGTAGTACGACAGGGGTGGTGGGAAGCTATGGCTACACCTTC	CASSTTGVVGSYGYTF